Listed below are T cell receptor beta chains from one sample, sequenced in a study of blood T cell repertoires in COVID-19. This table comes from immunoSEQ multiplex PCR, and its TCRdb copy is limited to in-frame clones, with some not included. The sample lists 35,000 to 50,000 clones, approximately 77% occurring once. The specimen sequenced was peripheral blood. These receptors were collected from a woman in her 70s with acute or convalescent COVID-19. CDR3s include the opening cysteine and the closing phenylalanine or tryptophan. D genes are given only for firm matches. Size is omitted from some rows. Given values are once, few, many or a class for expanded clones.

TGTGCCAGCAGCTTAGATCTTGGCTCTTCCGGGAGGAATGAGCAGTTCTTC | CASSLDLGSSGRNEQFF | TRBD2 | - | TRBJ2-1 | TRBV11-3
TGTGCCAGCAGCGTAAGAGGATACAGCACAGATACGCAGTATTTT | CASSVRGYSTDTQYF | - | - | TRBJ2-3 | TRBV9
TGTGCCAGCAGTGGTAGCACCGGCCTATTCAATCAGCCCCAGCATTTT | CASSGSTGLFNQPQHF | - | - | TRBJ1-5 | TRBV28
TGTGCCACCAGCAGAGATCGCGGCGGTCAAGAGACCCAGTACTTC | CATSRDRGGQETQYF | - | - | TRBJ2-5 | TRBV15
TGTGCCAGCAAAGGGGCTGACAGGGGCAACGCGTGG | CASKGADRGNAW | TRBD1 | - | TRBJ1-1 | TRBV2
TGTGCCAGCAGCCGCCAGGGACAACAACCCTACGAGCAGTACTTC | CASSRQGQQPYEQYF | - | - | TRBJ2-7 | TRBV7-8
TGTGCCAGCAGCTTACTCCAGGGTTCCGACGAGCAGTACTTC | CASSLLQGSDEQYF | - | - | TRBJ2-7 | TRBV7-8
TGTGCCAGCTCACCGGGGACAGAATCCTACAATGAGCAGTTCTTC | CASSPGTESYNEQFF | TRBD1 | - | TRBJ2-1 | TRBV18
TGTGCCAGCTCGTCTCTAGTAGACACCGGGGAGCTGTTTTTT | CASSSLVDTGELFF | - | - | TRBJ2-2 | TRBV18
TGTGCCAGCAGCCAAACACTAGCGGGAGGGCGTACCGGGGAGCTGTTTTTT | CASSQTLAGGRTGELFF | TRBD2 | - | TRBJ2-2 | TRBV3-1/TRBV3-2
TGTGCCAGTACCTCGACAGTTAGCAATCAGCCCCAGCATTTT | CASTSTVSNQPQHF | - | once | TRBJ1-5 | TRBV19
TGTGCCAGCAGTTTATACTCCTACGAGCAGTACTTC | CASSLYSYEQYF | - | - | TRBJ2-7 | TRBV12-3/TRBV12-4
TGTGCCAGCAGTAGTTCAGGGGGGAGGCTTGGCTACACCTTC | CASSSSGGRLGYTF | TRBD1 | - | TRBJ1-2 | TRBV25-1
TGTGCCAGTAGCGACCCCCGCGGGACAGAAAGAGAGACCCAGTACTTC | CASSDPRGTERETQYF | - | - | TRBJ2-5 | TRBV19
TGTGCCAGCAGTCCCCAGGGTGGCTATGGCTACACCTTC | CASSPQGGYGYTF | - | - | TRBJ1-2 | TRBV12-3/TRBV12-4
TGTGCCAGCAGCGCATCCTTTAGCTCTGGAAACACCATATATTTT | CASSASFSSGNTIYF | - | - | TRBJ1-3 | TRBV6-6
TGTGCCAGCAGGCCGCAGGAAACCCTACGAAGCGAGCAGTACTTC | CASRPQETLRSEQYF | - | - | TRBJ2-7 | TRBV6-5
TGTGCCAGCAGTCTACAGGGCGCCGGGGAGCTGTTTTTT | CASSLQGAGELFF | - | - | TRBJ2-2 | TRBV5-5
TGCGCCAGCAGCCAAGATGCTAGCGAGCAGTACTTC | CASSQDASEQYF | - | few | TRBJ2-7 | TRBV4-1
TGTGCCACCAGTGATGCTACAGGGGGGGATAGGAACGAGCAGTACTTC | CATSDATGGDRNEQYF | - | - | TRBJ2-7 | TRBV24-1
TGTGCCAGCAGCGTAGGCAGCGGGATCTACAATGAGCAGTTCTTC | CASSVGSGIYNEQFF | TRBD2 | few | TRBJ2-1 | TRBV9
TGTGCCAGCAGTTCAGGGATGAATTACGTTGAGCCCCAGCATTTT | CASSSGMNYVEPQHF | - | once | TRBJ1-5 | TRBV28
TGTGCCACCAGCAAATCAACCGGGACAGGGAGCGAGCAGTACTTC | CATSKSTGTGSEQYF | TRBD1 | - | TRBJ2-7 | TRBV15
TGCGCCAGCAGAAGGGAACAGGGAAGGGGTCAGCCCCAGCATTTT | CASRREQGRGQPQHF | - | few | TRBJ1-5 | TRBV23-1
TGTGCCAGCAGCCGGCAACAGGGGGGCTATGGCTACACCTTC | CASSRQQGGYGYTF | TRBD1 | - | TRBJ1-2 | TRBV7-2
TGTGCCAGCAGTCTGGGGGGGACTAATGAAAAACTGTTTTTT | CASSLGGTNEKLFF | - | - | TRBJ1-4 | TRBV6-6
TGTGCCAGCAGTCCTTGGGCGGGAGGCGAGTACGAGCAGTACTTC | CASSPWAGGEYEQYF | TRBD2 | once | TRBJ2-7 | TRBV27
TGTGCCAGCAGCCCGGGACAGGGAGGCAATCAGCCCCAGCATTTT | CASSPGQGGNQPQHF | TRBD1 | - | TRBJ1-5 | TRBV11-2
TGTGCCAGTAGTACTGGGGCCAGCATTTATAATTCACCCCTCCACTTT | CASSTGASIYNSPLHF | - | - | TRBJ1-6 | TRBV19
TGTGCCAGCAGTGAATTCGTCAGGGGATACGAGCAGTACTTC | CASSEFVRGYEQYF | - | - | TRBJ2-7 | TRBV25-1
TGTGCCAGCAGTTACTCGAAAGACTTAGCCAAAAACATTCAGTACTTC | CASSYSKDLAKNIQYF | - | - | TRBJ2-4 | TRBV6-2/TRBV6-3
TGTGCCAGCAGCGAAGCGGGGGGCCTCGCAGATACGCAGTATTTT | CASSEAGGLADTQYF | TRBD2 | - | TRBJ2-3 | TRBV9
TGCGCCAGCAGCCGCCTGGGACAGGGAGACACCGGGGAGCTGTTTTTT | CASSRLGQGDTGELFF | TRBD1 | - | TRBJ2-2 | TRBV4-3
TGTGCCAGCAGCCGGGACAGGAACAATCAGCCCCAGCATTTT | CASSRDRNNQPQHF | TRBD1 | - | TRBJ1-5 | TRBV9
TGTGCCAGCAGCCCGGGGACTAGCGGGAGACATGAGCAGTTCTTC | CASSPGTSGRHEQFF | TRBD2 | once | TRBJ2-1 | TRBV7-2
TGTGCCAGCAGCATACAGGGCCAGGGGGGCTACACCTTC | CASSIQGQGGYTF | - | few | TRBJ1-2 | TRBV7-8